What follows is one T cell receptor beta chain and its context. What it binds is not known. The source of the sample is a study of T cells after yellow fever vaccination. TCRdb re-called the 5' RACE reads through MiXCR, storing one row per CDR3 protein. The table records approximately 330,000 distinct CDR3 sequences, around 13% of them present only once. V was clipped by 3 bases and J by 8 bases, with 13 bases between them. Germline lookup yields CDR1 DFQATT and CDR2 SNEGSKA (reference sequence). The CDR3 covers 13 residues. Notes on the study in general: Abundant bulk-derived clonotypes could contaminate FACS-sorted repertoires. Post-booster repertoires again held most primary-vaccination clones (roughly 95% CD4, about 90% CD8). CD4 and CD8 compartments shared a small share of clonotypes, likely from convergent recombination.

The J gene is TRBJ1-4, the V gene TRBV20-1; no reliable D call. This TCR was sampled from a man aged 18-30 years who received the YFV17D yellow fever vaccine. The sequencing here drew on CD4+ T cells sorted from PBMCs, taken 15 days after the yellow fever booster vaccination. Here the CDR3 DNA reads TGCAGTGCTAGGTCTTGGCCCCTCGAAAAACTGTTTTTT. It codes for CSARSWPLEKLFF.